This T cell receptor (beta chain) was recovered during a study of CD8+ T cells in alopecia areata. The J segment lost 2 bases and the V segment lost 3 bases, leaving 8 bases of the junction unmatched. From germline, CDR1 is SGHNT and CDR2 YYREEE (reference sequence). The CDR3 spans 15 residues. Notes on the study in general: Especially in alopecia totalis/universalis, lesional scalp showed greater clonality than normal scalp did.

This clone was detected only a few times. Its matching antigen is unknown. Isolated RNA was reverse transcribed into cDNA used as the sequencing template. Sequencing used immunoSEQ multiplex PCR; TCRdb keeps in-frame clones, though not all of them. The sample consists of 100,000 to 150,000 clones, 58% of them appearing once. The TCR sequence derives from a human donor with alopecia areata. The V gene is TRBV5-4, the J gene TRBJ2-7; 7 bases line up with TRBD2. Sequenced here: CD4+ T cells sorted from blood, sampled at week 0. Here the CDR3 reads CASSSSGKPTYEQYF. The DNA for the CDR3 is TGTGCCAGCAGCTCGAGCGGGAAACCGACCTACGAGCAGTACTTC.